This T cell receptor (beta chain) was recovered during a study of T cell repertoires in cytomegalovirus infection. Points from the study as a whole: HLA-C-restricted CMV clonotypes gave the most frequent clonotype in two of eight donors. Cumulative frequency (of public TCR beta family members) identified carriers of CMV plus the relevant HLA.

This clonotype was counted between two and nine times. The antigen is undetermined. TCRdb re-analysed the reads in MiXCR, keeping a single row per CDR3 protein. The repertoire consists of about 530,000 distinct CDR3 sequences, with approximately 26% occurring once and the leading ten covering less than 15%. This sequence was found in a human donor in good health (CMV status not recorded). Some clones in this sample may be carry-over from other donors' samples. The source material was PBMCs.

DNA for the CDR3: TGTGCCAGCAGCTCCGGGACAGGGGCTAATAGCAATCAGCCCCAGCATTTT. Protein product: CASSSGTGANSNQPQHF. The chain couples TRBV12-3 or TRBV12-4 to TRBJ1-5; 10 nucleotides align to TRBD1. This CDR3 comprises 17 residues. J gave up 0 bases and V 6 bases, and 8 bases lay outside the gene matches.